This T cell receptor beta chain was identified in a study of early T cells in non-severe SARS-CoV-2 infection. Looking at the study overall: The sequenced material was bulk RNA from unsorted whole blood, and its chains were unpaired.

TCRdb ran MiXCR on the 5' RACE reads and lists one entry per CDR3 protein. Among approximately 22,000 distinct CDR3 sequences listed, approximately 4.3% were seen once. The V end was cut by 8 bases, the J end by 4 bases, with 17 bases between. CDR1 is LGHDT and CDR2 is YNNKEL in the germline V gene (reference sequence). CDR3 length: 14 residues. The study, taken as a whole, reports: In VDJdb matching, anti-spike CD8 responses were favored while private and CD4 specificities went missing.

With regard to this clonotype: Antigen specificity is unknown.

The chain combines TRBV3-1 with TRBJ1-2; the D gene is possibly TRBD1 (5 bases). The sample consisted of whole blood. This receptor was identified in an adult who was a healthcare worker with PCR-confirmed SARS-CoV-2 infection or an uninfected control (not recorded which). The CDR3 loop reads CASRNPTDLYGYTF. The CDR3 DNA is TGTGCCAGCCGGAACCCGACAGACCTCTATGGCTACACCTTC. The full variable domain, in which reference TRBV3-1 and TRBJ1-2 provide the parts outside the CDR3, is DTAVSQTPKYLVTQMGNDKSIKCEQNLGHDTMYWYKQDSKKFLKIMFSYNNKELIINETVPNRFSPKSPDKAHLNLHINSLELGDSAVYFCASRNPTDLYGYTFGSGTRLTVV.